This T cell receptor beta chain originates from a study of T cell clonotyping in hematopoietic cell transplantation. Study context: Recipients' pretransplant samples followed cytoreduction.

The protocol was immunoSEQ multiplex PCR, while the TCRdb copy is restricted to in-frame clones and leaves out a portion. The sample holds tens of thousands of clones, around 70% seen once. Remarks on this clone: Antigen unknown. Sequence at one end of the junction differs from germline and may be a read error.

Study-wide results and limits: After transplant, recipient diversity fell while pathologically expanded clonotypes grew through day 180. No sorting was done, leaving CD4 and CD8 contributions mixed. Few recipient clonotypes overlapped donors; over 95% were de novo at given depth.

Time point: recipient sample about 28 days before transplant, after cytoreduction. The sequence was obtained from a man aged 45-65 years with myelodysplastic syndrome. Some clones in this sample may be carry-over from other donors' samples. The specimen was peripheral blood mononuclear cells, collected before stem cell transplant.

The CDR3 loop is CAWSVLQARVF. CDR3 sequence (DNA): TGTGCCTGGAGTGTACTGCAAGCCCGGGTCTTC. The rearrangement joins TRBV30 to TRBJ2-1; D gene unclear. Germline V gene data show CDR1 as GTSNPN and CDR2 as SVGIG (reference sequence). This CDR3 is 11 amino acids long.